The 26 T cell receptor beta chains given below trace back to one sample, sequenced in a study of T cell responses to AZD1222 COVID-19 vaccine (dated by TCRdb to 2020 to 2022). Explained via the paper, the time point label denotes: baseline before first vaccination. To prepare the library, the immunoSEQ multiplex PCR assay was applied. TCRdb's version of the immuneACCESS table is confined to in-frame rearrangements and falls short of the full clone set. An unresolved V gene accounts for under half of the shortfall where checked; the remainder is of unknown origin. The sample table records about 44,000 clones; around 80% of these occur just once. The ten top clones hold about 51% of the sample. Sequencing was performed on peripheral blood, taken on day 0 of AZD1222 vaccination. These receptors all stem from an adult in good health.

The chain uses TRBV19 and TRBJ1-5; maybe TRBD1 (5 bases). The CDR3 sequence is 14 residues long. V was trimmed by 3 bases and J by 8 bases, leaving 14 bases between them. Per the germline V gene, CDR1 is LNHDA and CDR2 is SQIVND (reference sequence). CDR3 protein: CASSMGDGLKPQHF. CDR3 coding DNA: TGTGCCAGTAGTATGGGGGACGGATTAAAGCCCCAGCATTTT. Using reference TRBV19 and TRBJ1-5 for the parts outside the CDR3, the full variable domain is DGGITQSPKYLFRKEGQNVTLSCEQNLNHDAMYWYRQDPGQGLRLIYYSQIVNDFQKGDIAEGYSVSREKKESFPLTVTSAQKNPTAFYLCASSMGDGLKPQHFGDGTRLSIL.

The rearrangement joins TRBV27 to TRBJ2-3; D gene unclear. The germline V and J ends were trimmed by 1 base and 13 bases, with 12 bases remaining between them. This CDR3 is 12 amino acids long. Germline V gene lookup returns CDR1 MNHEY and CDR2 SMNVEV (reference sequence). The CDR3: CASSLFGSSEYF. In DNA form, the CDR3 reads TGTGCCAGCAGTTTATTTGGCTCGTCCGAGTATTTT.

The chain carries TRBV5-4 and TRBJ1-6, with a weak D call TRBD1 (5 bases). Trimming cost V 0 bases and J 7 bases, with 11 bases left between them. CDR3 length: 15 residues. Germline lookup yields CDR1 SGHNT and CDR2 YYREEE (reference sequence). The CDR3 DNA sequence: TGTGCCAGCAGCTTGGATCAGGGAGGGAATTCACCCCTCCACTTT. It is translated as CASSLDQGGNSPLHF.

The chain employs TRBV28 and TRBJ2-7, with a possible D match to TRBD1 (5 bases). The CDR3 contains 13 residues. Germline CDR1 reads MDHEN; CDR2 reads SYDVKM. V shed 5 bases and J shed 3 bases, with 11 bases lying between them. CDR3 bases: TGTGCCAGCAGTCCAGGACACGACTACGAGCAGTACTTC. The encoded protein is CASSPGHDYEQYF.

The chain links TRBV7-2 to TRBJ1-4; 10 bases line up with TRBD1. The V and J ends lost 5 bases and 7 bases, in that order; junction bases with no gene match: 4. This CDR3 contains 14 residues. Germline CDR1 SGHTA, CDR2 FQGNSA. The CDR3: CASSPRTGGEKLFF. The DNA of the CDR3 is TGTGCCAGCAGCCCCCGGACAGGGGGTGAAAAACTGTTTTTT.

The chain links TRBV11-2 to TRBJ2-1; weak D call: TRBD1 (5 bases). The CDR3 spans 17 residues. Germline values: CDR1 SGHAT, CDR2 FQNNGV. Trimming took 4 bases from V and 4 from J, leaving 20 bases between them. CDR3: CASSSTPGKTGYNEQFF. The CDR3 DNA sequence: TGTGCCAGCAGCTCAACCCCAGGGAAAACTGGTTACAATGAGCAGTTCTTC.

The CDR3 region is CASSLRATNEKLFF. The CDR3 DNA is TGTGCCAGCAGCCTCAGGGCAACTAATGAAAAACTGTTTTTT. The V call is TRBV7-2, the J call TRBJ1-4, with a possible D match to TRBD1 (5 bases). This CDR3 is built from 14 residues. Germline V gives CDR1 SGHTA, CDR2 FQGNSA. The V gene lost 5 bases and the J gene lost 0 bases, with 7 bases spanning the gap. The full variable domain, completed using reference TRBV7-2 and TRBJ1-4, is GAGVSQSPSNKVTEKGKDVELRCDPISGHTALYWYRQSLGQGLEFLIYFQGNSAPDKSGLPSDRFSAERTGGSVSTLTIQRTQQEDSAVYLCASSLRATNEKLFFGSGTQLSVL.

This rearrangement joins TRBV28 to TRBJ2-5; D perhaps matches TRBD2 (7 bases). CDR3 size: 15 residues. Germline V gene lookup returns CDR1 MDHEN and CDR2 SYDVKM. Deletions cut 3 bases from V and 1 base from J, with 12 bases between. The CDR3 DNA reads as TGTGCCAGCAGTTTTGGCGGGGGCTCCCAAGAGACCCAGTACTTC. Amino acid sequence: CASSFGGGSQETQYF.

This chain links TRBV11-2 with TRBJ2-1; 7 nucleotides agree with TRBD2. The CDR3 length is 15 residues. CDR1 SGHAT and CDR2 FQNNGV come from the germline V gene. Losses at the gene ends were 5 bases for V and 1 base for J; bases not matched to a gene: 5. The DNA of the CDR3 is TGTGCCAGCAGCCCCGGACTAGTATCCTACAATGAGCAGTTCTTC. Translating it yields CASSPGLVSYNEQFF.

The genes are TRBV5-1 and TRBJ2-2; TRBD1 agrees at 9 bases. This CDR3 comprises 15 residues. Germline V gene lookup returns CDR1 SGHRS and CDR2 YFSETQ. V dropped 5 bases and J dropped 3; count of bases not matched to a gene: 5. DNA for the CDR3: TGCGCCAGCAGTCCCGGACAGGGGTACACCGGGGAGCTGTTTTTT. Protein sequence: CASSPGQGYTGELFF.

The chain employs TRBV29-1 and TRBJ1-3; weak D call: TRBD1 (5 bases). CDR3 size: 12 residues. Germline loops: CDR1 SQVTM, CDR2 ANQGSEA. V lost 7 bases and J lost 2, with 9 bases in between. CDR3 in DNA: TGCAGCGCCGCGGGGGCTGGAAACACCATATATTTT. Translation: CSAAGAGNTIYF.

The rearrangement links TRBV24-1 to TRBJ1-5; tentative D call: TRBD1 (5 bases). In germline, CDR1 is KGHDR, CDR2 SFDVKD. Between the trimmed V and J ends, which lost 4 bases and 6 bases, there was a span of 15 bases. The CDR3 totals 15 residues. The CDR3 coding sequence is TGTGCCACCAGTGACCCCGGGCAGGGCGGTCAGCCCCAGCATTTT. Protein sequence: CATSDPGQGGQPQHF.

The chain carries TRBV14 and TRBJ1-5, with D hard to call. This CDR3 region has 12 residues. Germline V gene sequence: CDR1 SGHDN, CDR2 FVKESK. The V end lost 4 bases, the J end lost 11 bases, and 12 bases lay between the germline ends. The CDR3 protein is CASSLEGSAQHF. CDR3 nucleotide sequence: TGTGCCAGCAGCCTGGAAGGGTCGGCCCAGCATTTT.

The chain combines TRBV7-3 with TRBJ2-1; 8 nucleotides line up with TRBD2. The CDR3 length is 15 residues. V lost 5 bases, J lost 6 bases, and 9 bases stayed unmatched. Per the germline V gene, CDR1 is SGHTA and CDR2 is FQGTGA. CDR3 region: CASSTSGGRSNEQFF. CDR3 bases: TGTGCCAGCAGCACAAGCGGGGGTAGGAGCAATGAGCAGTTCTTC. The full variable domain, rest sourced from reference TRBV7-3 and TRBJ2-1, is GAGVSQTPSNKVTEKGKYVELRCDPISGHTALYWYRQSLGQGPEFLIYFQGTGAADDSGLPNDRFFAVRPEGSVSTLKIQRTERGDSAVYLCASSTSGGRSNEQFFGPGTRLTVL.

The chain combines TRBV28 with TRBJ2-7; 9 bases map to TRBD2. The CDR3 totals 15 residues. Trimming cost V 3 bases and J 5 bases; bases outside gene matches: 8. Per the germline V gene, CDR1 is MDHEN and CDR2 is SYDVKM. As DNA, the CDR3 is TGTGCCAGCAGTTTGTGGCGGGAGGGAATCGACGAGCAGTACTTC. This gives the protein CASSLWREGIDEQYF.

The V gene is TRBV7-2, the J gene TRBJ2-1; no reliable D call. This CDR3 contains 15 residues. The V and J ends lost 2 bases and 9 bases respectively, with 17 bases between them. Germline CDR1 SGHTA, CDR2 FQGNSA. As DNA, the CDR3 is TGTGCCAGCAGCTTAAAGTCGGTCAGTCTGAGTGAGCAGTTCTTC. Its protein is CASSLKSVSLSEQFF.

The chain links TRBV28 to TRBJ1-2, with no clear D. The CDR3 sequence is 11 residues long. Germline CDR1 is MDHEN and CDR2 is SYDVKM. The V end was cut by 5 bases, the J end by 5 bases, with 6 bases between. The CDR3 region is CASSRFYGYTF. CDR3 sequence (DNA): TGTGCCAGCAGTCGGTTTTATGGCTACACCTTC.

The chain links TRBV6-5 to TRBJ1-1, with TRBD1 matching 11 bases. CDR1 and CDR2 (germline): MNHEY, SVGAGI. The CDR3 extends over 13 amino acids. V was pared by 4 bases and J by 10 bases, with 5 bases of the junction left unmatched. The CDR3 DNA follows: TGTGCCAGCAGTTCCTCGGACAGGGGGCGAGCTTTCTTT. Translated, it gives CASSSSDRGRAFF.

The chain recombines TRBV28 with TRBJ2-1; no definite D call. The CDR3 loop spans 15 amino acids. Germline V lookup: CDR1 MDHEN, CDR2 SYDVKM. With 7 bases removed from V and 7 bases from J, the gap between germline ends came to 20 bases. In DNA, the CDR3 is TGTGCCAGCAAAATCCCAACAATGCAGATGAATGAGCAGTTCTTC. Translating gives CASKIPTMQMNEQFF. The full variable domain, its missing parts supplied by reference TRBV28 and TRBJ2-1, is DVKVTQSSRYLVKRTGEKVFLECVQDMDHENMFWYRQDPGLGLRLIYFSYDVKMKEKGDIPEGYSVSREKKERFSLILESASTNQTSMYLCASKIPTMQMNEQFFGPGTRLTVL.

The V gene is TRBV21-1, the J gene TRBJ2-5; the table assigns TRBD1, which was not confirmed against the DNA. TRBV21-1 is labeled a pseudogene. This CDR3 comprises 17 residues. This CDR3 is CASSAHPVPGYQETQYF. CDR3 coding DNA: TGTGCCAGCAGCGCCCACCCCGTCCCAGGGTACCAAGAGACCCAGTACTTC.

The V call is TRBV27, the J call TRBJ1-2, with unresolved D. CDR3 length: 15 amino acids. V dropped 5 bases and J dropped 6 bases, with 19 bases sitting between them. The V gene's germline CDR1 is MNHEY and CDR2 SMNVEV (reference sequence). Here the CDR3 DNA reads TGTGCCAGCAGTCCTTCGGGCCGAGGCCGTCATGGCTACACCTTC. Translation: CASSPSGRGRHGYTF.

This CDR3 is CASSLVDSTYEQYF. In nucleotides, the CDR3 is TGTGCCAGCAGCCTTGTCGATTCGACCTACGAGCAGTACTTC. The chain is built from TRBV7-2 and TRBJ2-7, with D uncertain. Trimming cost V 5 bases and J 2 bases, with 13 bases left between them. The CDR3 totals 14 residues. The germline gives CDR1 SGHTA, CDR2 FQGNSA.

The V call is TRBV10-3, the J call TRBJ2-5, with TRBD1 matching 9 bases. The junction had 4 bases not matched to a gene; V was cut back by 1 base and J by 4 bases. CDR3 length equals 15 residues. Germline loops: CDR1 ENHRY, CDR2 SYGVKD. The CDR3 nucleotides read TGTGCCATCAGTGAGTGGGGGACAGGGATAGAGACCCAGTACTTC. Protein product: CAISEWGTGIETQYF.

This rearrangement joins TRBV3-1 (or the pseudogene TRBV3-2) to TRBJ2-2; D gene ambiguous. The CDR3 is 13 residues long. Germline assignment: CDR1 LGHDT and CDR2 YNNKEL (reference sequence). V lost 1 base and J 1 base, leaving 1 base between the germline ends. The CDR3 protein is CASSQGNTGELFF. CDR3 DNA sequence: TGTGCCAGCAGCCAAGGGAACACCGGGGAGCTGTTTTTT.

This clone has just one count. The chain joins TRBV10-3 to TRBJ1-5, with no clear D. CDR3 size: 14 residues. V lost 6 bases and J lost 0, with 9 bases in between. From germline, CDR1 is ENHRY and CDR2 SYGVKD. In nucleotides, the CDR3 is TGTGCCATCAGACGGAATTATAGCAATCAGCCCCAGCATTTT. Translating it yields CAIRRNYSNQPQHF.

This clone is a singleton in its sample. The rearrangement links TRBV6-5 to TRBJ2-1; D gene uncertain. The germline CDR1 and CDR2 sequences are MNHEY and SVGAGI. The V gene lost 6 bases and the J gene lost 8 bases, with 11 bases spanning the gap. The CDR3 covers 12 residues. The CDR3 nucleotides are TGTGCCAGCAGCTCCGACCGGCATGAGCAGTTCTTC. Residues: CASSSDRHEQFF.